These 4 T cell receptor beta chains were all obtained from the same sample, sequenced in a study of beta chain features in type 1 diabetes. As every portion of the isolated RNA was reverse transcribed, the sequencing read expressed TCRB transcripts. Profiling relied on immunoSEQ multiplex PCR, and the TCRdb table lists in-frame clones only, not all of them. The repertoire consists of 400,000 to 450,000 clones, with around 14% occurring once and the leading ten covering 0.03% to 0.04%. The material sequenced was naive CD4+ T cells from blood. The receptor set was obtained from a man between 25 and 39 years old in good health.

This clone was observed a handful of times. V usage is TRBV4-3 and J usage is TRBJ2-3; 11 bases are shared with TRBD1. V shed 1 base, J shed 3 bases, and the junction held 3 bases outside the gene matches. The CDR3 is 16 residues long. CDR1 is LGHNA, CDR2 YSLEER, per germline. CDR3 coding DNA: TGCGCCAGCAGCCAAGGGACAGGGGGCGAAACAGATACGCAGTATTTT. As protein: CASSQGTGGETDTQYF.

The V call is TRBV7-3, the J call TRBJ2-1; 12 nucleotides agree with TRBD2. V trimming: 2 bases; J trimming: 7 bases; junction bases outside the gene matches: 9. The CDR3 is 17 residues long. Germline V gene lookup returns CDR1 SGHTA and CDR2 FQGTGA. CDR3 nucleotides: TGTGCCAGCAGCTTATCCTCCCTAGCGGGAGGGGGAAATGAGCAGTTCTTC. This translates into CASSLSSLAGGGNEQFF.

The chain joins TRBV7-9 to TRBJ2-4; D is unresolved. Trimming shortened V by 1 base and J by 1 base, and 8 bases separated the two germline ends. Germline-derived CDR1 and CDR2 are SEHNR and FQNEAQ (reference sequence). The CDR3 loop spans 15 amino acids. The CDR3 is CASSLGAEAKNIQYF. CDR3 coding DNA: TGTGCCAGCAGCTTAGGGGCGGAGGCCAAAAACATTCAGTACTTC.

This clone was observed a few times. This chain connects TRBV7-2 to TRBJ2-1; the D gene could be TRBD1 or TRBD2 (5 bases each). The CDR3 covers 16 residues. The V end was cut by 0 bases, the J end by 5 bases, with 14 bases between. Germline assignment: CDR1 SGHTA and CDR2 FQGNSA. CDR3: CASSLARDLGNNEQFF. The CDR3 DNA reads TGTGCCAGCAGCTTAGCGAGGGACCTAGGTAACAATGAGCAGTTCTTC.